Included here is one T cell receptor (beta chain) sequence, with context. Primers for the PCR totalled 60 Vbeta and 13 Jbeta. Here immunoSEQ multiplex PCR was the method, and the copy in TCRdb shows in-frame clones only, minus some. The sample has 110,000 or so clones; 12% to 15% are singletons. The CDR3 covers 16 residues. CDR1 and CDR2 from the germline V gene are SGHTS and YDEGEE. V was pared by 4 bases and J by 5 bases, with 7 bases of the junction left unmatched. The record originates from a study of cytomegalovirus exposure and HLA in healthy donors. The source material was PBMCs. The genes are TRBV5-8 and TRBJ2-2, with 11 bases lining up with TRBD2. This clonotype was obtained from a female donor in good health and CMV-seronegative. CDR3 sequence (DNA): TGTGCCAGCAGCGGCGGGACTAGCGGATATACCGGGGAGCTGTTTTTT. This sequence encodes CASSGGTSGYTGELFF.